The 9 T cell receptor beta chains given below trace back to one sample, sequenced in a study of PD-1 blockade in classical Hodgkin lymphoma. Every patient relapsed after autologous stem cell transplantation, and brentuximab vedotin exposure varied. The table came from immunoSEQ multiplex PCR; TCRdb's copy has only in-frame clones and leaves some out. Among about 36,000 clones, 69% were seen once, and the ten largest hold 12% to 15%. The starting material was peripheral blood mononuclear cells (PBMCs), obtained before the second cycle of nivolumab. These TCRs come from a human donor with classical Hodgkin lymphoma.

The chain employs TRBV11-3 and TRBJ1-6; unclear D gene. V dropped 1 base and J dropped 9 bases, with 4 bases sitting between them. Germline CDR1 is SGHNT and CDR2 is YENEEA. This CDR3 is 12 amino acids long. CDR3 nucleotides: TGTGCCAGCAGCTTAGGGGGTTCACCCCTCCACTTT. It yields the protein CASSLGGSPLHF.

The J gene is TRBJ2-1, the V gene TRBV29-1, with 8 bases identical to TRBD2. The germline CDR1 and CDR2 sequences are SQVTM and ANQGSEA. The CDR3 runs to 14 residues. The J segment lost 4 bases and the V segment lost 1 base, leaving 3 bases of the junction unmatched. CDR3 region: CSVEVTSAYNEQFF. The CDR3 coding sequence is TGCAGCGTTGAAGTGACTAGCGCGTACAATGAGCAGTTCTTC.

To note about this clone: One end of the junction is discordant with germline, which a read error may explain. The chain is built from TRBV6-1 and TRBJ2-7, with D tentatively TRBD2 (6 bases). This CDR3 comprises 14 residues. Germline CDR1 reads MNHNS; CDR2 reads SASEGT. The CDR3: CASSDYGLSYGQYF. DNA for the CDR3: TGTGCCAGCAGTGATTACGGACTATCTTACGGGCAGTACTTC.

The gene calls are TRBV28 and TRBJ2-1; TRBD1 matches at 9 bases. The CDR3 totals 18 residues. The germline CDR1 and CDR2 sequences are MDHEN and SYDVKM. V gave up 6 bases and J gave up 2 bases; unmatched junction bases: 14. Written as DNA, the CDR3 is TGTGCCAGCAGCCCCCTTCCCGGACAGGGGAGTACCTACAATGAGCAGTTCTTC. This gives the protein CASSPLPGQGSTYNEQFF.

The chain has TRBV2 and TRBJ1-1; no reliable D call. This CDR3 is 14 amino acids long. Germline V gene lookup returns CDR1 SNHLY and CDR2 FYNNEI. Trimming cost V 7 bases and J 6 bases, with 18 bases left between them. The CDR3 loop reads CASTQTFAGAEAFF. CDR3 nucleotide sequence: TGTGCCAGCACCCAGACCTTTGCTGGGGCTGAAGCTTTCTTT. Full variable domain (rest looked up from reference TRBV2 and TRBJ1-1): EPEVTQTPSHQVTQMGQEVILRCVPISNHLYFYWYRQILGQKVEFLVSFYNNEISEKSEIFDDQFSVERPDGSNFTLKIRSTKLEDSAMYFCASTQTFAGAEAFFGQGTRLTVV.

The V gene is TRBV4-3, the J gene TRBJ2-3; D is perhaps TRBD1 (5 bases). CDR3 size: 16 residues. Germline CDR1 is LGHNA and CDR2 is YSLEER. V lost 0 bases, J lost 2 bases, and 12 bases lay in between. CDR3 region: CASSQDSTVNTDTQYF. CDR3 DNA: TGCGCCAGCAGCCAAGATTCGACAGTAAACACAGATACGCAGTATTTT.

The chain combines TRBV4-2 with TRBJ2-5; D unresolved. Deletions cut 3 bases from V and 5 bases from J, with 19 bases between. Per the germline V gene, CDR1 is LGHNA and CDR2 is YNFKEQ. The CDR3 runs to 16 residues. CDR3 region: CASSHLYTGRLETQYF. CDR3 sequence (DNA): TGTGCCAGCAGCCACCTATACACCGGGCGTTTGGAGACCCAGTACTTC.

The rearrangement uses TRBV9 and TRBJ2-3, with a tentative D call TRBD2 (6 bases). The CDR3 loop spans 14 amino acids. Germline lookup yields CDR1 SGDLS and CDR2 YYNGEE. V gave up 0 bases and J gave up 8 bases, with 13 bases separating them. CDR3 loop: CASSVGPEGATQYF. CDR3 coding DNA: TGTGCCAGCAGCGTAGGACCGGAGGGAGCTACGCAGTATTTT.

The rearrangement links TRBV4-3 to TRBJ2-3, with unresolved D. Trimming pared 4 bases from V and 0 bases from J, leaving 5 bases between. From germline, CDR1 is LGHNA and CDR2 YSLEER. The CDR3 consists of 13 residues. The CDR3 here is CASSPSSTDTQYF. Here the CDR3 DNA reads TGCGCCAGCAGCCCCAGTAGCACAGATACGCAGTATTTT.